Presented here are 16 T cell receptor beta chains from one specimen sequenced in a study of identical twins. Via MiXCR, TCRdb re-called the 5' RACE reads, giving one row per CDR3 protein. This table has approximately 700,000 distinct CDR3 sequences, around 6% appearing once. The specimen was naive T cells sorted from blood. Receptors originate from a man aged 18-30 years in good health.

Remarks on this clonotype: This CDR3 fails to terminate in the conserved phenylalanine or tryptophan, so it likely reflects a read error. The CDR3 is CASSLDRGTSFGYTY. CDR3 coding DNA: TGTGCCAGCAGCTTAGATCGCGGAACGTCCTTCGGCTACACCTAC. The V gene is TRBV11-2, the J gene TRBJ1-2; D gene uncertain. CDR3 length: 15 residues. Germline assignment: CDR1 SGHAT and CDR2 FQNNGV. V lost 0 bases, J lost 8 bases, and 16 bases lay in between.

This clonotype came up many times. The V gene is TRBV12-3 or TRBV12-4, the J gene TRBJ1-1; D uncertain. This CDR3 has 12 amino acids. Between the trimmed V and J ends, which lost 8 bases and 8 bases, there was a span of 15 bases. CDR3 protein: CASREDPGEAFF. CDR3 nucleotide sequence: TGTGCCAGCCGTGAAGACCCGGGGGAAGCTTTCTTT.

The J gene is TRBJ2-5, the V gene TRBV7-8; D is possibly TRBD2 (5 bases). The CDR3 covers 13 residues. V shed 9 bases and J shed 5 bases, with 16 bases lying between them. Germline V CDR1 and CDR2: SGHVS, FQNEAQ. The CDR3 DNA sequence: TGTGCCAGTGGCGGGTTATCATTGGAGACCCAGTACTTC. It specifies CASGGLSLETQYF.

This clonotype was seen at least ten times. The chain links TRBV12-5 to TRBJ2-3, with 10 bases aligning to TRBD1. The CDR3 covers 14 residues. The ends lost 5 bases at V and 5 bases at J; junction bases unmatched: 4. Germline-derived CDR1 and CDR2 are LGHNT and FRNRAP. The CDR3 nucleotides read TGTGCTAGTGGTCCAGGACAGGGGGGAGATACGCAGTATTTT. It yields the protein CASGPGQGGDTQYF.

The chain uses TRBV21-1 and TRBJ1-2; TRBD1 is the table's D call and was not checked against the DNA. TRBV21-1 is recorded as a pseudogene. The CDR3 runs 17 residues. The CDR3 DNA is TGTGCCAGCAGCAAAAAACGACAGGGGGTTCTCGAATATGGCTACACCTTC. It encodes CASSKKRQGVLEYGYTF.

The rearrangement links TRBV20-1 to TRBJ2-7, with D possibly being TRBD1 (5 bases). The V gene lost 1 base and the J gene lost 2 bases, with 9 bases spanning the gap. The CDR3 is made up of 13 amino acids. In germline, CDR1 is DFQATT, CDR2 SNEGSKA (reference sequence). In DNA form, the CDR3 reads TGCAGTGCTAGAGGCCCCAGGGCCTACGAGCAGTACTTC. It encodes CSARGPRAYEQYF.

Ten or more counts support this clonotype. J is TRBJ2-1 and V is TRBV6-2 or TRBV6-3; D ambiguous. Trimming removed 4 bases from V and 8 bases from J, with 9 bases in between. Germline CDR1 reads MNHEY; CDR2 reads SVGEGT. CDR3 length: 12 amino acids. The CDR3 region is CASSFGRDEQFF. The CDR3, as DNA: TGTGCCAGCAGTTTCGGTCGTGATGAGCAGTTCTTC.

There are many counts of this clonotype. The chain links TRBV4-3 to TRBJ2-7, with a tentative D call TRBD2 (6 bases). CDR3 length equals 15 residues. Germline lookup yields CDR1 LGHNA and CDR2 YSLEER. Trimming stripped 0 bases from V and 3 bases from J, with 12 bases between. In DNA, the CDR3 is TGCGCCAGCAGCCAAGATGCCGTGACTAGCTACGAGCAGTACTTC. This sequence encodes CASSQDAVTSYEQYF.

In its sample, this clonotype was seen many times. This rearrangement joins TRBV7-9 to TRBJ2-3; 8 nucleotides match TRBD2. J lost 4 bases, V lost 8 bases, and 5 bases had no gene match. The CDR3 length is 13 residues. The germline gives CDR1 SEHNR, CDR2 FQNEAQ (reference sequence). The CDR3: CASRSGGPDTQYF. In DNA, the CDR3 is TGTGCCAGCCGGTCGGGGGGGCCAGATACGCAGTATTTT.

A few counts support this clonotype. The J gene is TRBJ1-5, the V gene TRBV12-3 or TRBV12-4; 7 bases map to TRBD1. V dropped 7 bases and J dropped 6; count of bases not matched to a gene: 9. There are 14 residues in the CDR3. The CDR3 region has the DNA TGTGCCAGCACTAAACAGGGGTCGATTCAGCCCCAGCATTTT. Amino acid sequence: CASTKQGSIQPQHF.

This clonotype was seen a handful of times. This chain links TRBV30 with TRBJ1-2; D unresolved. CDR1 and CDR2 from the germline V gene are GTSNPN and SVGIG (reference sequence). The CDR3 runs to 11 residues. Deletions cut 7 bases from V and 6 bases from J, with 12 bases between. The CDR3 sequence is CASGVVDGYTF. The CDR3 DNA sequence: TGTGCCTCGGGAGTGGTCGATGGCTACACCTTC.

This clonotype was seen many times. This chain connects TRBV29-1 to TRBJ2-7; tentatively, D is TRBD2 (5 bases). Germline V gives CDR1 SQVTM, CDR2 ANQGSEA. The CDR3 totals 11 residues. V was shortened by 4 bases and J by 7 bases, with 11 bases between the two germline ends. CDR3 in DNA: TGCAGCGTTGGGGGAACTAGTGAGCAGTACTTC. It is translated as CSVGGTSEQYF.

This clonotype was counted between two and nine times. V is TRBV20-1 and J is TRBJ2-5; the D call may be TRBD1 or TRBD2 (5 bases each). V was pared by 6 bases and J by 5 bases, with 19 bases between. Germline CDR1 and CDR2: DFQATT and SNEGSKA (reference sequence). The CDR3 covers 14 residues. This CDR3 reads CSARGNKGQETQYF. Written as DNA, the CDR3 is TGCAGTGCCCGAGGGAATAAGGGGCAGGAGACCCAGTACTTC.

In its sample, this clonotype was seen many times. V is TRBV12-3 or TRBV12-4 and J is TRBJ2-1, with 10 bases that match TRBD2. The CDR3 has 16 residues. Unmatched junction bases numbered 11, after V lost 6 bases and J lost 6 bases. The chain's CDR3 is CASSPPVASGSNEQFF. The CDR3 coding sequence is TGTGCCAGCAGCCCCCCGGTGGCTAGCGGGAGCAATGAGCAGTTCTTC.

This clonotype has a handful of counts. V usage is TRBV7-6 and J usage is TRBJ2-4; 10 bases align to TRBD2. The length of the CDR3 is 17 residues. V shed 6 bases, J shed 6 bases, and the junction held 14 bases outside the gene matches. CDR1 and CDR2 (germline): SGHVS, FNYEAQ. The CDR3 here is CASSKIPRASGGNIQYF. Written as DNA, the CDR3 is TGTGCCAGCAGTAAGATCCCCCGGGCTAGCGGGGGAAACATTCAGTACTTC.

This clonotype was detected only a few times. The chain couples TRBV6-1 to TRBJ1-2; possibly TRBD1 for D (5 bases). Germline CDR1 reads MNHNS; CDR2 reads SASEGT. V was cut by 4 bases and J by 8 bases, with 17 bases left in between. The CDR3 length is 14 residues. In DNA form, the CDR3 reads TGTGCCAGCAGTGGACCGGGGCCCCAGGAAGGCTACACCTTC. Translating it yields CASSGPGPQEGYTF.